Following are 12 T cell receptor beta chains from one sample sequenced in a study of patients and donors after allogeneic stem cell transplantation. Using its own MiXCR run on the RT-PCR reads, TCRdb lists one record per CDR3 protein. The sample yields some 880,000 distinct CDR3 sequences, about 20% seen once. The specimen sequenced was blood, either unsorted or a sorted T cell fraction (not recorded which). These receptors all stem from a human donor who was either an allogeneic HSCT recipient or a stem cell or donor lymphocyte infusion donor (not recorded which). It is not recorded whose cells these are; they may come from a transplant donor.

CDR3 region: CASRRTGSEGDTQYF. CDR3 coding DNA: TGTGCCAGCAGGAGAACAGGGTCCGAGGGGGATACGCAGTATTTT. This chain joins TRBV6-1 and TRBJ2-3, with D possibly TRBD1 on 6 matching bases. The CDR3 runs to 15 residues. Looked up from germline, CDR1 is MNHNS and CDR2 is SASEGT. Trimming pared 6 bases from V and 6 bases from J, leaving 19 bases between.

On this clonotype: Germline is not matched at one junction end, which may reflect a read error. V is TRBV7-6 and J is TRBJ2-2; 14 bases map to TRBD2. The CDR3 is 16 residues long. CDR1 and CDR2 from the germline V gene are SGHVS and FNYEAQ. CDR3 sequence (DNA): TGTGCCTGCAGACTAGCGGGGGGGCCGGGCACCGGGGAGCTGTTTTTT. As protein: CACRLAGGPGTGELFF.

A remark on this clonotype: A much larger clone lies a single base off, so this may be a read error. The chain's CDR3 is CASSPDRGEQPQHF. As DNA, the CDR3 is TGTGCCAGCAGCCCGGACAGGGGGGAACAGCCCCAGCATTTT. The rearrangement links TRBV7-9 to TRBJ1-5, with 10 bases identical to TRBD1. The CDR3 contains 14 residues. V dropped 5 bases and J dropped 7; count of bases not matched to a gene: 5. The germline CDR1 and CDR2 sequences are SEHNR and FQNEAQ (reference sequence).

This clonotype showed up just a few times. The chain joins TRBV5-1 to TRBJ1-2; the D gene is possibly TRBD1 (6 bases). The V and J ends lost 6 bases and 4 bases respectively, with 19 bases between them. Germline CDR1 and CDR2: SGHRS and YFSETQ. The CDR3 is made up of 15 amino acids. CDR3: CASTLRSGAGYGYTF. CDR3 in DNA: TGCGCCAGCACCCTACGGTCAGGGGCAGGCTATGGCTACACCTTC.

This clonotype was detected a few times. This sequence joins TRBV3-1 and TRBJ2-3, with D perhaps given as TRBD1 or TRBD2 (5 bases each). Germline V gives CDR1 LGHDT, CDR2 YNNKEL (reference sequence). Deletions cut 4 bases from V and 6 bases from J, with 14 bases between. This CDR3 contains 14 residues. The CDR3 loop reads CASSLRDRTDTQYF. CDR3 DNA sequence: TGTGCCAGCAGCCTCAGGGACCGGACGGATACGCAGTATTTT.

A few counts support this clonotype. The gene calls are TRBV4-3 and TRBJ1-1; D not certain. V was cut by 0 bases and J by 0 bases, with 11 bases left in between. Germline values: CDR1 LGHNA, CDR2 YSLEER. The CDR3 contains 16 residues. CDR3 in amino acids: CASSQDPDGMNTEAFF. CDR3 DNA: TGCGCCAGCAGCCAAGACCCTGACGGAATGAACACTGAAGCTTTCTTT.

This clonotype was seen a few times. The chain employs TRBV14 and TRBJ1-2; D is uncertain. The V end was cut by 8 bases, the J end by 3 bases, with 13 bases between. Germline V lookup: CDR1 SGHDN, CDR2 FVKESK. This CDR3 comprises 13 residues. For the CDR3, the DNA is TGTGCCAGCTCAGCGAAAGCACACTATGGCTACACCTTC. Its protein product is CASSAKAHYGYTF.

This clonotype was counted many times. This chain links TRBV7-2 with TRBJ1-2; 7 bases map to TRBD1. The CDR3 has 17 residues. The germline V gene encodes CDR1 SGHTA and CDR2 FQGNSA. V gave up 4 bases and J gave up 1 base; unmatched junction bases: 12. The DNA for the CDR3 is TGTGCCAGCAGCTCCAGAAGACAGGGTCACTTTAACTATGGCTACACCTTC. Translated: CASSSRRQGHFNYGYTF.

This clonotype was found a few times. CDR3 region: CASSRTLSQETQYF. DNA for the CDR3: TGTGCCAGCAGTCGGACCCTGAGCCAAGAGACCCAGTACTTC. The chain joins TRBV9 to TRBJ2-5; D is ambiguous. The germline V and J ends were trimmed by 5 bases and 1 base, with 12 bases remaining between them. Germline V gives CDR1 SGDLS, CDR2 YYNGEE. This CDR3 is built from 14 residues.

This chain links TRBV3-1 with TRBJ2-1; 7 bases are shared with TRBD2. Trimming took 1 base from V and 6 from J; bases not matched to a gene: 9. The germline CDR1 and CDR2 sequences are LGHDT and YNNKEL (reference sequence). The CDR3 spans 16 residues. CDR3 in DNA: TGTGCCAGCAGCCAAGGGGAGGGCATACTTACCAATGAGCAGTTCTTC. This translates into CASSQGEGILTNEQFF.

This clonotype has only a few counts. The rearrangement uses TRBV2 and TRBJ2-2; D is possibly TRBD1 (5 bases). V shed 6 bases and J shed 3 bases, with 11 bases lying between them. CDR1 is SNHLY and CDR2 is FYNNEI in the germline V gene. The CDR3 is 14 amino acids. The CDR3, as DNA: TGTGCCAGCAGAGGCACAGGTTACACCGGGGAGCTGTTTTTT. This encodes CASRGTGYTGELFF. Filled out from reference TRBV2 and TRBJ2-2, the complete variable domain reads EPEVTQTPSHQVTQMGQEVILRCVPISNHLYFYWYRQILGQKVEFLVSFYNNEISEKSEIFDDQFSVERPDGSNFTLKIRSTKLEDSAMYFCASRGTGYTGELFFGEGSRLTVL.

The genes are TRBV19 and TRBJ2-7; TRBD2 matches 13 bases. After removal of 3 bases from V and 3 bases from J, the junction contained 8 bases not matched to a gene. The V gene's germline CDR1 is LNHDA and CDR2 SQIVND (reference sequence). This CDR3 is built from 17 residues. CDR3 in DNA: TGTGCCAGTAGTATCGGACTAGCGGGAGCTGCGGGCTACGAGCAGTACTTC. Translating it yields CASSIGLAGAAGYEQYF.